These 30 T cell receptor beta chains came from one sample sequenced in a study of CD8 T cells in Susac syndrome. Random hexamers were used to reverse transcribe the RNA input (roughly 0.5 to 1 ug). TCRdb reprocessed the immunoSEQ multiplex PCR reads via MiXCR and lists one record per CDR3 protein. The sample has 190,000 or so distinct CDR3 sequences, around 96% seen once; the top ten hold approximately 0.097%. Sequencing was carried out using CD4+ T cells from PBMCs. These receptors all come from a human donor with multiple sclerosis.

This sequence joins TRBV7-7 and TRBJ2-7, with D possibly being TRBD2 (5 bases). CDR3 length: 15 residues. CDR1 SSHAT and CDR2 FNYEAQ come from the germline V gene (reference sequence). Trimming took off 1 base at V and 2 bases at J, with 12 bases between the two ends. The CDR3 reads CASSLDSGPTYEQYF. As DNA, the CDR3 is TGTGCCAGCAGCTTAGACAGCGGACCCACCTACGAGCAGTACTTC.

The chain has TRBV24-1 and TRBJ2-3, with 11 bases matching TRBD2. From germline, CDR1 is KGHDR and CDR2 SFDVKD. CDR3 size: 17 residues. With 5 bases clipped from V and 4 bases from J, the junction kept 10 bases outside the gene matches. CDR3 region: CATSGPPSGGSSDTQYF. The CDR3 DNA follows: TGTGCCACCAGTGGACCACCTAGCGGGGGGAGTTCAGATACGCAGTATTTT.

The chain carries TRBV30 and TRBJ1-2; D unresolved. Trimming removed 1 base from V and 8 bases from J, with 23 bases in between. The V gene's germline CDR1 is GTSNPN and CDR2 SVGIG (reference sequence). The CDR3 runs 16 residues. CDR3 protein: CAWSGAIGRPPGGYTF. CDR3 DNA: TGTGCCTGGAGTGGTGCCATTGGTCGGCCCCCGGGGGGCTACACCTTC.

J is TRBJ1-2 and V is TRBV27; D gene unclear. Germline-derived CDR1 and CDR2 are MNHEY and SMNVEV (reference sequence). The CDR3 totals 15 residues. V dropped 3 bases and J dropped 8 bases, with 19 bases sitting between them. In DNA form, the CDR3 reads TGTGCCAGCAGTTTTCGGAGGGCGGTTGGTAGCGGCTACACCTTC. Translation gives CASSFRRAVGSGYTF.

V usage is TRBV20-1 and J usage is TRBJ1-2; 11 nucleotides align to TRBD1. This CDR3 region has 13 residues. V was clipped by 2 bases and J by 5 bases; unmatched bases: 1. The germline CDR1 and CDR2 sequences are DFQATT and SNEGSKA (reference sequence). The CDR3 coding sequence is TGCAGTGCTAGACGGGACAGGGGGTATGGCTACACCTTC. Protein product: CSARRDRGYGYTF.

V is TRBV2 and J is TRBJ1-5; 7 nucleotides match TRBD1. Germline V CDR1 and CDR2: SNHLY, FYNNEI. Trimming cost V 4 bases and J 6 bases; bases outside gene matches: 9. The CDR3 extends over 15 amino acids. The CDR3 DNA follows: TGTGCCAGCAGTGGACAGGGCCACCCAGGTCAGCCCCAGCATTTT. As protein: CASSGQGHPGQPQHF. Full variable domain (missing parts from reference TRBV2 and TRBJ1-5): EPEVTQTPSHQVTQMGQEVILRCVPISNHLYFYWYRQILGQKVEFLVSFYNNEISEKSEIFDDQFSVERPDGSNFTLKIRSTKLEDSAMYFCASSGQGHPGQPQHFGDGTRLSIL.

The gene calls are TRBV9 and TRBJ2-3, with a tentative D call TRBD1 (5 bases). V dropped 2 bases and J dropped 5 bases, with 15 bases sitting between them. This CDR3 comprises 15 residues. CDR1 SGDLS and CDR2 YYNGEE come from the germline V gene. The CDR3 DNA is TGTGCCAGCAGCGTTGGCAGGGTAAGGGGAGATACGCAGTATTTT. Translation: CASSVGRVRGDTQYF. The full variable domain, rest sourced from reference TRBV9 and TRBJ2-3, is DSGVTQTPKHLITATGQRVTLRCSPRSGDLSVYWYQQSLDQGLQFLIQYYNGEERAKGNILERFSAQQFPDLHSELNLSSLELGDSALYFCASSVGRVRGDTQYFGPGTRLTVL.

This clonotype was picked up a small number of times. The chain is built from TRBV5-4 and TRBJ2-3; D not certain. Per germline, CDR1 SGHNT and CDR2 YYREEE (reference sequence). The V and J ends lost 4 bases and 2 bases respectively, with 5 bases between them. CDR3 length: 12 residues. CDR3 protein: CASSHPTDTQYF. The DNA of the CDR3 is TGTGCCAGCAGCCATCCCACAGATACGCAGTATTTT.

The chain has TRBV5-1 and TRBJ2-5; 9 positions agree with TRBD2. The CDR3 has 14 residues. After removal of 3 bases from V and 5 bases from J, the junction contained 5 bases not matched to a gene. Germline V gene data show CDR1 as SGHRS and CDR2 as YFSETQ. The CDR3 loop is CASSSAGGGETQYF. CDR3 DNA sequence: TGCGCCAGCAGCTCAGCGGGAGGCGGGGAGACCCAGTACTTC.

The gene calls are TRBV5-1 and TRBJ2-1, with D tentatively TRBD1 (5 bases). V lost 4 bases and J 5 bases, leaving 10 bases between the germline ends. Per germline, CDR1 SGHRS and CDR2 YFSETQ. This CDR3 is built from 13 residues. The CDR3 sequence: CASSTDSHNEQFF. CDR3 in DNA: TGCGCCAGCAGCACCGACAGCCACAATGAGCAGTTCTTC. The variable domain in full, with the rest retrieved from reference TRBV5-1 and TRBJ2-1, is KAGVTQTPRYLIKTRGQQVTLSCSPISGHRSVSWYQQTPGQGLQFLFEYFSETQRNKGNFPGRFSGRQFSNSRSEMNVSTLELGDSALYLCASSTDSHNEQFFGPGTRLTVL.

The chain joins TRBV20-1 to TRBJ1-1; D not resolved. V was pared by 2 bases and J by 3 bases, with 4 bases between. This CDR3 has 11 amino acids. In germline, CDR1 is DFQATT, CDR2 SNEGSKA (reference sequence). The CDR3 DNA reads as TGCAGTGCTAGAACTTACACTGAAGCTTTCTTT. Translating gives CSARTYTEAFF.

The chain joins TRBV20-1 to TRBJ1-4; 9 bases agree with TRBD1. V gave up 6 bases and J gave up 7 bases; unmatched junction bases: 21. Germline CDR1 DFQATT, CDR2 SNEGSKA (reference sequence). The CDR3 extends over 18 amino acids. CDR3 loop: CSARTGTGITDGSEKLFF. Here the CDR3 DNA reads TGCAGTGCCCGAACCGGGACAGGGATAACTGACGGGAGTGAAAAACTGTTTTTT.

The chain couples TRBV24-1 to TRBJ2-7; 8 bases fit TRBD2. J lost 5 bases, V lost 5 bases, and 7 bases had no gene match. In germline, CDR1 is KGHDR, CDR2 SFDVKD. CDR3 length equals 14 residues. CDR3 DNA: TGTGCCACCAGTGGCCAACTAGCGGTGGACGAGCAGTACTTC. Its protein product is CATSGQLAVDEQYF.

The chain has TRBV3-1 and TRBJ2-3; 8 bases are a match to TRBD2. The CDR3 totals 14 residues. CDR1 is LGHDT, CDR2 YNNKEL, per germline (reference sequence). With V trimmed by 2 bases and J by 6 bases, 4 bases remained unmatched. CDR3 loop: CASSQPGGPDTQYF. CDR3 nucleotides: TGTGCCAGCAGCCAACCGGGAGGGCCGGATACGCAGTATTTT.

This clonotype was detected only once. The chain uses TRBV20-1 and TRBJ2-7; D remains unclear. V was pared by 4 bases and J by 3 bases, with 16 bases between. CDR3 length equals 14 residues. Germline CDR1 is DFQATT and CDR2 is SNEGSKA (reference sequence). Here the CDR3 DNA reads TGCAGTGCTACCCCCGGCGGCTTAAACTACGAGCAGTACTTC. Amino acid sequence: CSATPGGLNYEQYF.

The chain couples TRBV3-1 to TRBJ1-1; D uncertain. CDR3 length: 13 amino acids. Germline CDR1 and CDR2: LGHDT and YNNKEL (reference sequence). V was trimmed by 7 bases and J by 0 bases, leaving 9 bases between them. CDR3 sequence reads: CASMHGMNTEAFF. In DNA, the CDR3 is TGTGCCAGCATGCATGGGATGAACACTGAAGCTTTCTTT.

This chain connects TRBV6-1 to TRBJ2-7, with TRBD2 matching 9 bases. Germline trimming cut 4 bases from V and 1 base from J; bases unmatched to any gene: 5. The CDR3 covers 15 residues. The germline CDR1 and CDR2 sequences are MNHNS and SASEGT. The CDR3: CASSALAGLSYEQYF. The CDR3 DNA reads as TGTGCCAGCAGTGCCCTAGCGGGGCTATCCTACGAGCAGTACTTC.

DNA of the CDR3: TGTGCCAGCAGCCAAGGGCCAGATCAAGAGACCCAGTACTTC. Translated: CASSQGPDQETQYF. The genes are TRBV3-1 and TRBJ2-5; no clear D. Germline CDR1 reads LGHDT; CDR2 reads YNNKEL (reference sequence). V was cut by 1 base and J by 2 bases, with 8 bases left in between. CDR3 length: 14 residues.

The rearrangement uses TRBV3-1 and TRBJ2-6; D may be TRBD2 (5 bases). CDR3 length equals 15 residues. The germline V gene has CDR1 LGHDT and CDR2 YNNKEL (reference sequence). Trimming removed 4 bases at V and 1 base at J, with 8 bases between. The CDR3 nucleotides are TGTGCCAGCAGCCCTCGGGATTCTGGGGCCAACGTCCTGACTTTC. It codes for CASSPRDSGANVLTF. The entire variable domain, with the rest obtained from reference TRBV3-1 and TRBJ2-6, is as follows: DTAVSQTPKYLVTQMGNDKSIKCEQNLGHDTMYWYKQDSKKFLKIMFSYNNKELIINETVPNRFSPKSPDKAHLNLHINSLELGDSAVYFCASSPRDSGANVLTFGAGSRLTVL.

This rearrangement joins TRBV12-3 or TRBV12-4 to TRBJ2-7; 9 nucleotides match TRBD2. The CDR3 totals 15 residues. The J segment lost 5 bases and the V segment lost 5 bases, leaving 10 bases of the junction unmatched. The CDR3 region has the DNA TGTGCCAGCAGTCGGTCCGGGACTAGCCACCACGAGCAGTACTTC. Its protein is CASSRSGTSHHEQYF.

CDR3 region: CAWRRSAKNIQYF. In nucleotides, the CDR3 is TGTGCCTGGAGGAGGTCCGCCAAAAACATTCAGTACTTC. The gene calls are TRBV30 and TRBJ2-4; D gene uncertain. The V and J ends lost 3 bases and 1 base respectively, with 7 bases between them. The CDR3 sequence is 13 residues long. Germline assignment: CDR1 GTSNPN and CDR2 SVGIG (reference sequence).

The chain employs TRBV21-1 and TRBJ2-7. TRBV21-1 is a documented pseudogene. The CDR3 runs 14 residues. DNA of the CDR3: TGTGCCAGCAGCAAAGAAGACAGCTCCTACGAGCAGTACTTC. It is translated as CASSKEDSSYEQYF.

The CDR3 sequence: CASSQAGRNEQFF. The CDR3 bases are TGTGCCAGCAGCCAAGCTGGGCGGAATGAGCAGTTCTTC. V and J are TRBV3-1 and TRBJ2-1; no firm D call. Germline CDR1 LGHDT, CDR2 YNNKEL (reference sequence). Deletions cut 1 base from V and 7 bases from J, with 8 bases between. This CDR3 comprises 13 residues.

J is TRBJ1-1 and V is TRBV29-1; unclear D gene. CDR1 and CDR2 (germline): SQVTM, ANQGSEA. The CDR3 totals 12 residues. CDR3 in amino acids: CSAQEISTEAFF. CDR3 in DNA: TGCAGTGCCCAAGAAATAAGCACTGAAGCTTTCTTT. Variable domain in full (rest from reference TRBV29-1 and TRBJ1-1): SAVISQKPSRDICQRGTSLTIQCQVDSQVTMMFWYRQQPGQSLTLIATANQGSEATYESGFVIDKFPISRPNLTFSTLTVSNMSPEDSSIYLCSAQEISTEAFFGQGTRLTVV.

The chain employs TRBV5-6 and TRBJ2-7; unclear D gene. CDR1 and CDR2 (germline): SGHDT, YYEEEE. The CDR3 is made up of 14 amino acids. The ends were cut back, 1 base at V and 0 bases at J, with 8 bases in the middle. The CDR3 DNA is TGTGCCAGCAGCTTGCGCCCAAGCTCCTACGAGCAGTACTTC. Translating it yields CASSLRPSSYEQYF. Full variable domain (outside the CDR3, taken from reference TRBV5-6 and TRBJ2-7): DAGVTQSPTHLIKTRGQQVTLRCSPKSGHDTVSWYQQALGQGPQFIFQYYEEEERQRGNFPDRFSGHQFPNYSSELNVNALLLGDSALYLCASSLRPSSYEQYFGPGTRLTVT.

The chain recombines TRBV18 with TRBJ2-7, with 7 bases aligning to TRBD2. The CDR3 extends over 14 amino acids. Trimming at V came to 0 bases and at J to 2 bases, leaving 1 base not matched to a gene. Germline CDR1 is KGHSH and CDR2 is LQKENI. In nucleotides, the CDR3 is TGTGCCAGCTCACCACCGGCGGGAGCCTACGAGCAGTACTTC. Encoded protein: CASSPPAGAYEQYF.

The rearrangement uses TRBV20-1 and TRBJ1-6, with 7 bases aligning to TRBD1. Germline CDR1 DFQATT, CDR2 SNEGSKA (reference sequence). This CDR3 region has 15 residues. With V trimmed by 3 bases and J by 6 bases, 8 bases remained unmatched. The CDR3: CSARPTGVGNSPLHF. CDR3 coding DNA: TGCAGTGCTAGGCCAACAGGGGTGGGTAATTCACCCCTCCACTTT.

This clonotype was detected only once. The CDR3 DNA follows: TGCAGCGTTGCCCAGGGGAGCCTCTACGAGCAGTACTTC. It codes for CSVAQGSLYEQYF. The V gene is TRBV29-1, the J gene TRBJ2-7, with a weak D call TRBD1 (6 bases). CDR3 length: 13 amino acids. CDR1 and CDR2 (germline): SQVTM, ANQGSEA. Trimming shortened V by 4 bases and J by 3 bases, and 13 bases separated the two germline ends.

V gene TRBV29-1 combines with J gene TRBJ1-2; 9 nucleotides agree with TRBD1. CDR1 SQVTM and CDR2 ANQGSEA come from the germline V gene. The CDR3 contains 14 residues. V was clipped by 3 bases and J by 6 bases; unmatched bases: 8. The CDR3 DNA sequence: TGCAGCGTTGATATAAGGGACAGGGTTCATGGCTACACCTTC. It is translated as CSVDIRDRVHGYTF.

The chain is built from TRBV14 and TRBJ2-3, with 8 nucleotides matching TRBD1. V shed 4 bases, J shed 1 base, and the junction held 7 bases outside the gene matches. CDR1 is SGHDN, CDR2 FVKESK, per germline. The CDR3 length is 16 residues. DNA of the CDR3: TGTGCCAGCAGCCTTTTACCGGGACAGGGCACAGATACGCAGTATTTT. It codes for CASSLLPGQGTDTQYF.